The 8 T cell receptor beta chains reported below all come from one sample, sequenced in a study of T cell responses to AZD1222 COVID-19 vaccine. TCRdb keeps only in-frame clones here, not all; method: immunoSEQ multiplex PCR. This table has approximately 160,000 clones, roughly 94% appearing once. Sample: peripheral blood, taken 28 days after the second AZD1222 dose. The receptors here all came from an adult who received the AZD1222 COVID-19 vaccine.

The rearrangement links TRBV3-1 (or the pseudogene TRBV3-2) to TRBJ2-5; a weak D match, TRBD2 (5 bases). Germline V CDR1 and CDR2: LGHDT, YNNKEL (reference sequence). The CDR3 spans 15 residues. V was shortened by 1 base and J by 5 bases, with 14 bases between the two germline ends. For the CDR3, the DNA is TGTGCCAGCAGCCAAGTCCCGGGAATTAGGGAGACCCAGTACTTC. It yields the protein CASSQVPGIRETQYF.

The J gene is TRBJ1-1, the V gene TRBV28, with D perhaps matching TRBD1 (5 bases). The germline V gene encodes CDR1 MDHEN and CDR2 SYDVKM. The CDR3 sequence is 13 residues long. The V gene lost 5 bases and the J gene lost 9 bases, with 16 bases spanning the gap. The CDR3 region has the DNA TGTGCCAGCAGTACCGCCGTCGACAGCCAAGCTTTCTTT. Amino acids: CASSTAVDSQAFF.

The chain recombines TRBV12-2 with TRBJ2-4; the table's D call TRBD2 went unverified against the DNA. TRBV12-2 is a known pseudogene. CDR3 length: 15 residues. CDR3 nucleotides: TGTGCAAGTCGCTTAGTACGGGTTGCCAAAAACATTCAGTACTTC. This sequence encodes CASRLVRVAKNIQYF.

The gene calls are TRBV6-4 and TRBJ1-4, with a possible D match to TRBD1 (6 bases). Between the trimmed V and J ends, which lost 7 bases and 5 bases, there was a span of 14 bases. In germline, CDR1 is MRHNA, CDR2 SNTAGT. The CDR3 consists of 14 residues. CDR3 sequence reads: CASISDRRNEKLFF. The CDR3 region has the DNA TGTGCCAGCATTTCGGACAGAAGAAATGAAAAACTGTTTTTT.

The chain joins TRBV15 to TRBJ1-3; D is unresolved. CDR1 and CDR2 (germline): LNHNV, YYDKDF (reference sequence). The CDR3 extends over 16 amino acids. V gave up 1 base and J gave up 0 bases, with 10 bases separating them. CDR3 sequence reads: CATSRGQVYSGNTIYF. CDR3 coding DNA: TGTGCCACCAGCAGAGGCCAGGTCTACTCTGGAAACACCATATATTTT.

The V call is TRBV2, the J call TRBJ2-7; no clear D. The germline V gene has CDR1 SNHLY and CDR2 FYNNEI. The CDR3 spans 13 residues. V was cut by 6 bases and J by 3 bases, with 12 bases left in between. CDR3 sequence: CASSRTPGYEQYF. The DNA for the CDR3 is TGTGCCAGCAGCCGGACGCCGGGCTACGAGCAGTACTTC.

The chain has TRBV28 and TRBJ2-1; 11 positions match TRBD2. This CDR3 spans 14 amino acids. Germline CDR1 is MDHEN and CDR2 is SYDVKM. V lost 5 bases and J lost 6; bases outside the gene matches: 3. CDR3: CASSRLAGGNEQFF. CDR3 coding DNA: TGTGCCAGCAGTAGGCTAGCGGGAGGCAATGAGCAGTTCTTC. Looking up the rest from reference TRBV28 and TRBJ2-1 gives the full variable domain: DVKVTQSSRYLVKRTGEKVFLECVQDMDHENMFWYRQDPGLGLRLIYFSYDVKMKEKGDIPEGYSVSREKKERFSLILESASTNQTSMYLCASSRLAGGNEQFFGPGTRLTVL.

V is TRBV7-8 and J is TRBJ1-2; D is ambiguous. The CDR3 extends over 16 amino acids. Germline CDR1 SGHVS, CDR2 FQNEAQ. V was cut by 0 bases and J by 0 bases, with 11 bases left in between. CDR3 bases: TGTGCCAGCAGCTTAGCGTCCGGGGTAACTAACTATGGCTACACCTTC. Its translation is CASSLASGVTNYGYTF.